The 12 T cell receptor beta chains below come from one sample, sequenced in a study of STAT3 mutations in large granular lymphocyte leukemia. Antigens of these TCRs are unknown. Study conclusions and caveats: Every T-LGLL patient had at least one immunodominant TCRbeta clonotype.

Sequencing used immunoSEQ multiplex PCR; TCRdb keeps in-frame clones, though not all of them. This sample yields approximately 3,800 clones, of which 39% are seen a single time; approximately 81% belongs to the top ten. Sequenced sample: peripheral blood mononuclear cells. The receptor set was obtained from a man aged 55 to 70 with T-cell large granular lymphocyte leukemia. Some clones in this sample may be carry-over from other donors' samples.

This clone was recorded once. The chain carries TRBV5-1 and TRBJ1-5; 8 bases agree with TRBD1. Looked up from germline, CDR1 is SGHRS and CDR2 is YFSETQ. CDR3 size: 13 residues. J was trimmed by 7 bases and V by 0 bases; bases with no gene match: 0. In DNA, the CDR3 is TGCGCCAGCAGCTTGGCAGGGGGCCAGCCCCAGCATTTT. Translation gives CASSLAGGQPQHF.

The chain links TRBV5-6 to TRBJ2-7, with 9 bases matching TRBD1. The V segment lost 3 bases and the J segment 6 bases; nucleotides outside the gene matches: 4. The germline V gene has CDR1 SGHDT and CDR2 YYEEEE. The CDR3 totals 13 residues. In DNA, the CDR3 is TGTGCCAGCAGCTGGGACAGGGAGTCCGAGCAGTACGTC. Translating gives CASSWDRESEQYV.

The chain joins TRBV5-5 to TRBJ1-6; D not certain. Germline CDR1 is SGHKS and CDR2 is YYEKEE (reference sequence). The V end was cut by 0 bases, the J end by 6 bases, with 10 bases between. The CDR3 totals 15 residues. The DNA of the CDR3 is TGTGCCAGCAGCTTGGTTCCCCCCCTTAATTCACCCCTCCACTTT. Its translation is CASSLVPPLNSPLHF.

This clone occurred a few times. The J gene is TRBJ2-7, the V gene TRBV5-1; D is unclear. This CDR3 spans 11 amino acids. V was pared by 2 bases and J by 3 bases, with 3 bases between. CDR1 and CDR2 from the germline V gene are SGHRS and YFSETQ. The CDR3 loop is CASSLNYEQYF. CDR3 nucleotide sequence: TGCGCCAGCAGCTTAAACTACGAGCAGTACTTC.

The rearrangement joins TRBV30 to TRBJ1-5; D possibly corresponds to TRBD1 (5 bases). V shed 2 bases and J shed 2 bases, with 16 bases lying between them. Germline V CDR1 and CDR2: GTSNPN, SVGIG (reference sequence). This CDR3 is built from 16 residues. The DNA for the CDR3 is TGTGCCTGGAGTCGTTCCAAGGGGACGCGCAATCAGCCCCAGCATTTT. It specifies CAWSRSKGTRNQPQHF.

This chain joins TRBV5-4 and TRBJ2-3, with D uncertain. Trimming removed 0 bases from V and 0 bases from J, with 5 bases in between. The CDR3 sequence is 14 residues long. CDR1 is SGHNT and CDR2 is YYREEE in the germline V gene (reference sequence). In DNA form, the CDR3 reads TGTGCCAGCAGCTTGGCAGCTAGCACAGATACGCAGTATTTT. Its translation: CASSLAASTDTQYF.

This clone came up a few times. The genes are TRBV6-1 and TRBJ1-5; D possibly corresponds to TRBD1 (6 bases). Trimming took 2 bases from V and 2 from J, leaving 13 bases between them. The CDR3 contains 16 residues. Per germline, CDR1 MNHNS and CDR2 SASEGT. CDR3 in amino acids: CASSESQGGGNQPQHF. CDR3 bases: TGTGCCAGCAGTGAATCCCAAGGGGGAGGCAATCAGCCCCAGCATTTT.

The table lists this clone with a few counts. V and J are TRBV6-6 and TRBJ2-7, with D possibly TRBD1 on 6 matching bases. CDR1 and CDR2 (germline): MNHNY, SVGAGI (reference sequence). The CDR3 has 12 amino acids. V was cut by 7 bases and J by 4 bases, with 11 bases left in between. The CDR3 region has the DNA TGTGCCAGCACCAGGGGCCCGTACGAGCAGTACGTC. Its protein is CASTRGPYEQYV.

The chain employs TRBV5-1 and TRBJ1-3; the match to TRBD1 covers 7 bases. V shed 5 bases and J 0 bases; nucleotides not matched to a gene: 8. Germline CDR1 is SGHRS and CDR2 is YFSETQ. This CDR3 is built from 16 residues. CDR3 residues: CASSQGGPGSGNTIYF. The DNA for the CDR3 is TGCGCCAGCAGTCAGGGGGGCCCAGGCTCTGGAAACACCATATATTTT.

The V gene is TRBV7-8, the J gene TRBJ2-7, with 8 bases matching TRBD1. The length of the CDR3 is 16 residues. The germline gives CDR1 SGHVS, CDR2 FQNEAQ. Losses at the gene ends were 7 bases for V and 3 bases for J; bases not matched to a gene: 14. The CDR3 loop reads CASTHYPTGVRYEQYF. The CDR3 DNA sequence: TGTGCCAGCACCCATTACCCGACAGGGGTGCGCTACGAGCAGTACTTC. The variable domain in full, completed from reference TRBV7-8 and TRBJ2-7, reads GAGVSQSPRYKVAKRGQDVALRCDPISGHVSLFWYQQALGQGPEFLTYFQNEAQLDKSGLPSDRFFAERPEGSVSTLKIQRTQQEDSAVYLCASTHYPTGVRYEQYFGPGTRLTVT.

This clone was found a few times. This chain connects TRBV30 to TRBJ2-7; D ambiguous. V gave up 5 bases and J gave up 4 bases, with 12 bases separating them. CDR1 and CDR2 (germline): GTSNPN, SVGIG (reference sequence). This CDR3 spans 12 amino acids. This CDR3 is CAWWAHVYEQYV. The DNA for the CDR3 is TGTGCCTGGTGGGCCCATGTTTACGAGCAGTACGTC.

In this sample, this clone is medium-sized. This rearrangement joins TRBV6-5 to TRBJ1-2; TRBD1 matches at 9 bases. The CDR3 covers 16 residues. J gave up 0 bases and V 4 bases, and 6 bases lay outside the gene matches. CDR1 is MNHEY, CDR2 SVGAGI, per germline. This chain's CDR3 is CASSSGTGRANYGYTF. DNA of the CDR3: TGTGCCAGCAGTTCCGGGACAGGGAGGGCTAACTATGGCTACACCTTC.